The 12 T cell receptor beta chains presented below share a single source sample, sequenced in a study of CD8+CD57+ T cells in acquired aplastic anemia. TCR beta VDJ combinations and CDR3 sequences were profiled from genomic DNA. TCRdb reprocessed the reads via MiXCR and lists one record per CDR3 protein. The sample contains 50,000 or so distinct CDR3 sequences, 57% of which appear only once. All sequencing subjects had displayed CD8+CD57+ cell expansion on flow cytometry. The sequencing input was sorted CD4+, CD8+, or CD8+CD57+ T cells (not recorded which) from PBMCs. The receptors stem from a human donor with aplastic anemia.

This clonotype was found a few times. This chain uses TRBV7-9 with TRBJ2-7; weak D call: TRBD2 (6 bases). The CDR3 contains 13 residues. V lost 6 bases and J lost 4, with 13 bases in between. Germline CDR1 and CDR2: SEHNR and FQNEAQ (reference sequence). DNA for the CDR3: TGTGCCAGCAGTAGCTTCGGGGGTTACGAGCAGTACTTC. This gives the protein CASSSFGGYEQYF.

This chain connects TRBV19 to TRBJ1-6; D is ambiguous. Trimming shortened V by 5 bases and J by 8 bases, and 7 bases separated the two germline ends. The CDR3 length is 12 residues. Germline V lookup: CDR1 LNHDA, CDR2 SQIVND (reference sequence). Here the CDR3 DNA reads TGTGCCAGTAGTCTCACTGATTCACCCCTCCACTTT. Translating gives CASSLTDSPLHF.

The chain joins TRBV2 to TRBJ2-2; D is perhaps TRBD1 (5 bases). Per the germline V gene, CDR1 is SNHLY and CDR2 is FYNNEI. The length of the CDR3 is 13 residues. V lost 6 bases and J lost 5, with 10 bases in between. As DNA, the CDR3 is TGTGCCAGCAGAAGCACAGGAACCGGGGAGCTGTTTTTT. It specifies CASRSTGTGELFF.

The J gene is TRBJ1-1, the V gene TRBV11-1, with a weak D call TRBD1 (5 bases). CDR1 and CDR2 (germline): SGHAT, FQDESV (reference sequence). This CDR3 contains 17 residues. V was pared by 5 bases and J by 0 bases, with 19 bases between. In DNA form, the CDR3 reads TGTGCCAGCAGCCCAGCTTACGGTGACAGCCTGAACACTGAAGCTTTCTTT. Its translation is CASSPAYGDSLNTEAFF.

This clonotype was detected only a few times. This sequence joins TRBV29-1 and TRBJ2-3; 7 bases are shared with TRBD2. The CDR3 is 17 residues long. V dropped 3 bases and J dropped 2; count of bases not matched to a gene: 14. Germline V gene data show CDR1 as SQVTM and CDR2 as ANQGSEA. CDR3 sequence (DNA): TGCAGCGTTGAGGGGCTAGCGGCTAGCGGAAACACAGATACGCAGTATTTT. It yields the protein CSVEGLAASGNTDTQYF.

As regards this clonotype: Compared with germline, one end of the junction differs, possibly owing to a read error. The V call is TRBV7-3, the J call TRBJ1-1; D unresolved. Germline CDR1 reads SGHTA; CDR2 reads FQGTGA. This CDR3 has 13 amino acids. CDR3 sequence: CATSVQRNTEAFF. Written as DNA, the CDR3 is TGTGCCACCAGCGTACAGAGGAACACTGAAGCTTTCTTT.

This clonotype was counted at least ten times. The chain links TRBV4-1 to TRBJ1-1; no reliable D call. CDR3 length equals 14 residues. The germline V and J ends were trimmed by 6 bases and 1 base, with 12 bases remaining between them. Germline V gene lookup returns CDR1 MGHRA and CDR2 YSYEKL. The CDR3 DNA reads TGCGCCAGCAGTTCCGAGGGCCCGAACACTGAAGCTTTCTTT. Translated, it gives CASSSEGPNTEAFF.

The chain uses TRBV10-1 and TRBJ1-3, with a weak D call TRBD1 (5 bases). This CDR3 contains 14 residues. The V end was cut by 4 bases, the J end by 2 bases, with 9 bases between. Germline V lookup: CDR1 WNHNN, CDR2 SYGVQD (reference sequence). Here the CDR3 reads CASSASGPGNTIYF. In DNA form, the CDR3 reads TGCGCCAGCAGTGCGTCAGGGCCTGGAAACACCATATATTTT.

This clonotype has a count of ten or more. This chain connects TRBV30 to TRBJ2-5, with D possibly matching TRBD1 (6 bases). CDR1 is GTSNPN and CDR2 is SVGIG in the germline V gene (reference sequence). With 2 bases removed from V and 5 bases from J, the gap between germline ends came to 9 bases. CDR3 length: 12 amino acids. CDR3 DNA: TGTGCCTGGAGTTCCCAGGGGGAGACCCAGTACTTC. It specifies CAWSSQGETQYF.

The genes are TRBV10-3 and TRBJ2-7; 7 bases are a match to TRBD1. V was pared by 3 bases and J by 1 base, with 12 bases of the junction left unmatched. The CDR3 extends over 17 amino acids. The germline V gene encodes CDR1 ENHRY and CDR2 SYGVKD. The CDR3 nucleotides are TGTGCCATCAGTGACCCGAGCACAGGGGAAACATCCTACGAGCAGTACTTC. Translation: CAISDPSTGETSYEQYF.

The V and J genes are TRBV5-1 and TRBJ1-6; 7 bases align to TRBD1. The CDR3 covers 16 residues. Germline CDR1 and CDR2: SGHRS and YFSETQ. V dropped 0 bases and J dropped 7; count of bases not matched to a gene: 7. The DNA for the CDR3 is TGCGCCAGCAGCTTGGAAGGGGGCACGGGGAATTCACCCCTCCACTTT. The encoded protein is CASSLEGGTGNSPLHF.

This CDR3 reads CASTAGANVLTF. The CDR3 DNA reads as TGTGCCAGCACCGCTGGGGCCAACGTCCTGACTTTC. V gene TRBV2 combines with J gene TRBJ2-6; D gene unclear. CDR1 and CDR2 (germline): SNHLY, FYNNEI. The V end was cut by 7 bases, the J end by 2 bases, with 3 bases between. The CDR3 has 12 residues. The full variable domain, with the rest looked up from reference TRBV2 and TRBJ2-6, is EPEVTQTPSHQVTQMGQEVILRCVPISNHLYFYWYRQILGQKVEFLVSFYNNEISEKSEIFDDQFSVERPDGSNFTLKIRSTKLEDSAMYFCASTAGANVLTFGAGSRLTVL.